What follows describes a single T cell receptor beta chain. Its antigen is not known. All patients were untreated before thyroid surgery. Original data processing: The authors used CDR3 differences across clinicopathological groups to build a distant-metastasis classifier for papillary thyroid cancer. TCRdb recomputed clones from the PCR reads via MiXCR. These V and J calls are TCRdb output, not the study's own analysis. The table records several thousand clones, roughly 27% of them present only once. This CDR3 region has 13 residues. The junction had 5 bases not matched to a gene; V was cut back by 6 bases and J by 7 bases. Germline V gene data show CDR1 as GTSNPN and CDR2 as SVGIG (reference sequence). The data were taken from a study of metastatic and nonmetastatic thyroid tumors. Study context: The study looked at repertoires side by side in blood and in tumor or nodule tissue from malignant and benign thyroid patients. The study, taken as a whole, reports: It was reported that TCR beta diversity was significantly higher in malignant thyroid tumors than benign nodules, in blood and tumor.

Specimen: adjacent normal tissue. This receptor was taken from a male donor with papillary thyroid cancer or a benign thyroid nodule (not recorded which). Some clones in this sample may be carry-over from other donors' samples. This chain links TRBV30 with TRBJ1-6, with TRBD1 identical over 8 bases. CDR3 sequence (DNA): TGTGCCTGCCAGGGGGCTGACAATTCACCCCTCCACTTT. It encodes CACQGADNSPLHF.